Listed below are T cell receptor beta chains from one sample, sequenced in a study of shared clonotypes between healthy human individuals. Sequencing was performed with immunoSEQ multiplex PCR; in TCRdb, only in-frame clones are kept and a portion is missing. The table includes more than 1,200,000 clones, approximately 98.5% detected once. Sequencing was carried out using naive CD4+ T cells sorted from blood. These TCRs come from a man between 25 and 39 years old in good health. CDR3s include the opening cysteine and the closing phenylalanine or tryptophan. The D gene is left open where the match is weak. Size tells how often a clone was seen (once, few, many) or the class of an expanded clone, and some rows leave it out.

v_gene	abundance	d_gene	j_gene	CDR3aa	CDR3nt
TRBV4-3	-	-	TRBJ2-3	CASSQVRTLPTDTQYF	TGCGCCAGCAGCCAAGTACGAACCCTGCCCACAGATACGCAGTATTTT
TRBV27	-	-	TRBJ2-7	CASSQNHDSYEQYF	TGTGCCAGCAGTCAGAATCACGACAGCTACGAGCAGTACTTC
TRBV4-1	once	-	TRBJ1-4	CASSPSPQDSNEKLFF	TGCGCCAGCAGCCCTAGCCCCCAAGACAGTAATGAAAAACTGTTTTTT
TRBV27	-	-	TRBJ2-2	CASSSPRRNTGELFF	TGTGCCAGCAGTTCCCCCAGGCGGAACACCGGGGAGCTGTTTTTT
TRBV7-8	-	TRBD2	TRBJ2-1	CASSLGLARNNEQFF	TGTGCCAGCAGCTTGGGACTAGCGAGGAACAATGAGCAGTTCTTC
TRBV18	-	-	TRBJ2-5	CASSRTFVEKETQYF	TGTGCCAGCTCACGGACGTTTGTCGAAAAAGAGACCCAGTACTTC
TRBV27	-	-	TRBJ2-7	CASSLDSYSSYEQYF	TGTGCCAGCAGCCTGGACAGCTACAGCTCCTACGAGCAGTACTTC
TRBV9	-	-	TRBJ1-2	CASSVVPVGRNYGYTF	TGTGCCAGCAGCGTAGTACCGGTGGGGAGAAACTATGGCTACACCTTC
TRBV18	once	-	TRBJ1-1	CASSPVVRDAPEAFF	TGTGCCAGCTCACCGGTTGTGAGGGATGCCCCGGAAGCTTTCTTT
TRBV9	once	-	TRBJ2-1	CASSVPSRDYEQFF	TGTGCCAGCAGCGTCCCTAGTAGGGATTATGAGCAGTTCTTC
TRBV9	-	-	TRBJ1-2	CASSVVAGHGYTF	TGTGCCAGCAGCGTAGTTGCAGGGCACGGCTACACCTTC
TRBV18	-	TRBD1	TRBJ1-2	CASSRDRGDNYGYTF	TGTGCCAGCTCACGGGACAGGGGGGACAACTATGGCTACACCTTC
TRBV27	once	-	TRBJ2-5	CASSSQVGPRQTQYF	TGTGCCAGCAGTTCCCAGGTGGGGCCGCGGCAGACCCAGTACTTC
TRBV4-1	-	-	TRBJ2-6	CASSQEFGLGANVLTF	TGCGCCAGCAGCCAAGAGTTCGGGCTTGGGGCCAACGTCCTGACTTTC
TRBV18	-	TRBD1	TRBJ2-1	CASSPRTGSKNEQFF	TGTGCCAGCTCACCACGGACAGGGTCGAAAAATGAGCAGTTCTTC
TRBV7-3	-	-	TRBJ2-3	CASSAVRNTDTQYF	TGTGCCAGCAGCGCGGTGAGGAACACAGATACGCAGTATTTT
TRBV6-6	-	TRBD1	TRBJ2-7	CASSPLGQGSYEQYF	TGTGCCAGCAGTCCCCTCGGACAGGGCTCCTACGAGCAGTACTTC
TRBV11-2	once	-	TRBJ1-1	CASRHIQGRAEAFF	TGTGCCAGCAGACATATTCAGGGGAGGGCTGAAGCTTTCTTT
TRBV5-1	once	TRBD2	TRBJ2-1	CASSLAGAEYNEQFF	TGCGCCAGCAGCTTAGCGGGAGCCGAATACAATGAGCAGTTCTTC
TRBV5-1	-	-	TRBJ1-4	CASSFSGEKLFF	TGCGCCAGCAGCTTTTCGGGGGAAAAACTGTTTTTT
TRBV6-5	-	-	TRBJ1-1	CASSYLRDVGNTEAFF	TGTGCCAGCAGTTACCTCCGGGACGTAGGGAACACTGAAGCTTTCTTT
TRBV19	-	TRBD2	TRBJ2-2	CASSMERARPSGPFTGELFF	TGTGCCAGTAGTATGGAAAGGGCTCGCCCTAGCGGCCCTTTCACCGGGGAGCTGTTTTTT
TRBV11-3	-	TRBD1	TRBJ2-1	CASSLVGGTGQFF	TGTGCCAGCAGCTTAGTTGGAGGGACAGGGCAGTTCTTC
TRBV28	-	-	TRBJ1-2	CATNGAVNYGYTF	TGTGCCACCAACGGGGCCGTAAACTATGGCTACACCTTC
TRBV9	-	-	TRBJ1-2	CASSVAGKTYGYTF	TGTGCCAGCAGCGTAGCTGGGAAGACGTACGGCTACACCTTC
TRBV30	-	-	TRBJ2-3	CAWSAPGSVEYF	TGTGCCTGGAGTGCTCCGGGGTCAGTGGAGTATTTT
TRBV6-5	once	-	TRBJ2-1	CASSYPRVEGGREQFF	TGTGCCAGCAGTTACCCCAGGGTTGAAGGCGGTCGTGAGCAGTTCTTC
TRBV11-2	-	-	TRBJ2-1	CASSLLSGHPYNEQFF	TGTGCCAGCAGCTTACTTTCGGGACACCCCTACAATGAGCAGTTCTTC
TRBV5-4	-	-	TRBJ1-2	CASSLEGGWGYTF	TGTGCCAGCAGCTTGGAAGGGGGTTGGGGCTACACCTTC
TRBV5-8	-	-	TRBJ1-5	CASSWTEGLGVSNQPQHF	TGTGCCAGCAGCTGGACAGAGGGATTAGGGGTGAGCAATCAGCCCCAGCATTTT
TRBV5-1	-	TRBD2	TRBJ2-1	CASSLGLAGVNEQFF	TGCGCCAGCAGCCTAGGGCTAGCGGGAGTCAATGAGCAGTTCTTC